Below, 24 T cell receptor beta chains from the same sample are listed, as sequenced in a study of CD8+CD57+ T cells in acquired aplastic anemia. Profiles of TCR beta VDJ and CDR3 were generated from a genomic DNA template. From the reads, TCRdb called clonotypes with MiXCR, one entry per CDR3 protein. The data contain 120,000 or so distinct CDR3 sequences, 40% to 60% of them singletons. Material for sequencing was sorted CD4+, CD8+, or CD8+CD57+ T cells (not recorded which) from PBMCs. Every receptor here comes from a human donor in good health, serving as a control.

The chain links TRBV15 to TRBJ2-7; D call uncertain. The CDR3 consists of 13 residues. Germline loops: CDR1 LNHNV, CDR2 YYDKDF (reference sequence). Trimming took 0 bases from V and 3 from J, leaving 6 bases between them. This CDR3 reads CATSRESSYEQYF. The CDR3 DNA sequence: TGTGCCACCAGCAGAGAGAGCAGCTACGAGCAGTACTTC.

V usage is TRBV5-6 and J usage is TRBJ1-5; TRBD1 aligns across 7 bases. The CDR3 covers 14 residues. Germline CDR1 is SGHDT and CDR2 is YYEEEE. J lost 7 bases, V lost 4 bases, and 8 bases had no gene match. The CDR3 sequence: CASSIDRERQPQHF. CDR3 nucleotides: TGTGCCAGCAGCATAGACAGGGAGAGACAGCCCCAGCATTTT. Combining the CDR3 with reference TRBV5-6 and TRBJ1-5 gives the whole variable domain DAGVTQSPTHLIKTRGQQVTLRCSPKSGHDTVSWYQQALGQGPQFIFQYYEEEERQRGNFPDRFSGHQFPNYSSELNVNALLLGDSALYLCASSIDRERQPQHFGDGTRLSIL.

V gene TRBV19 combines with J gene TRBJ1-2, with D maybe TRBD1 (6 bases). The CDR3 consists of 13 residues. The germline gives CDR1 LNHDA, CDR2 SQIVND (reference sequence). V gave up 5 bases and J gave up 4 bases, with 11 bases separating them. CDR3 residues: CASSLRQAYGYTF. In DNA form, the CDR3 reads TGTGCCAGTAGTCTTAGACAGGCCTATGGCTACACCTTC.

Points on this clonotype: At one of its ends the junction is not consistent with the germline gene, which may arise from a read error. This chain links TRBV7-8 with TRBJ2-7, with a weak D call TRBD1 (7 bases). Germline V gene lookup returns CDR1 SGHVS and CDR2 FQNEAQ. The CDR3 spans 13 residues. This CDR3 reads CASRGGAGYEQYF. The CDR3 DNA follows: TGCGCCTCAAGAGGGGGCGCGGGGTACGAGCAGTACTTC.

This clonotype has just a few counts. Here the CDR3 reads CASSLEGGGAGQTQYF. The CDR3, as DNA: TGTGCCAGCAGCTTAGAGGGCGGGGGGGCCGGACAGACCCAGTACTTC. The chain recombines TRBV7-6 with TRBJ2-5; 9 bases are a match to TRBD2. Germline assignment: CDR1 SGHVS and CDR2 FNYEAQ. After removal of 1 base from V and 6 bases from J, the junction contained 9 bases not matched to a gene. The CDR3 has 16 amino acids. Drawing the rest from reference TRBV7-6 and TRBJ2-5, the complete variable domain is GAGVSQSPRYKVTKRGQDVALRCDPISGHVSLYWYRQALGQGPEFLTYFNYEAQQDKSGLPNDRFSAERPEGSISTLTIQRTEQRDSAMYRCASSLEGGGAGQTQYFGPGTRLLVL.

Concerning this clonotype: Being one base from a much bigger clone, this may be a read error. The chain has TRBV27 and TRBJ1-2; a possible D gene is TRBD1 (5 bases). Germline assignment: CDR1 MNHEY and CDR2 SMNVEV (reference sequence). The CDR3 is 13 residues long. The CDR3 nucleotides are TGTGCCACAACCGGGACGCCCGGCTATGGCTACATCTTC. This encodes CATTGTPGYGYIF.

J is TRBJ2-7 and V is TRBV29-1; D is unresolved. From germline, CDR1 is SQVTM and CDR2 ANQGSEA. The CDR3 has 15 residues. The V end was cut by 3 bases, the J end by 2 bases, with 17 bases between. The CDR3 spells CSVEVQTLHPYEQYF. In DNA form, the CDR3 reads TGCAGCGTTGAGGTACAGACCCTGCACCCCTACGAGCAGTACTTC.

This clonotype was seen ten or more times. The CDR3 DNA is TGTGCCAGCAGTTACTCCCGGACAGTTTTTAATTCACCCCTCCACTTT. It is translated as CASSYSRTVFNSPLHF. The chain has TRBV6-5 and TRBJ1-6; D perhaps matches TRBD1 (6 bases). Germline V CDR1 and CDR2: MNHEY, SVGAGI. The CDR3 extends over 16 amino acids. V lost 0 bases, J lost 6 bases, and 12 bases lay in between.

The chain couples TRBV29-1 to TRBJ2-1; 8 bases match TRBD2. V lost 3 bases to trimming and J lost 12 bases; unmatched junction nucleotides: 13. The V gene's germline CDR1 is SQVTM and CDR2 ANQGSEA. The CDR3 is made up of 14 amino acids. The CDR3 loop reads CSVDAAGDGYWQFF. The CDR3, as DNA: TGCAGCGTTGACGCAGCGGGAGATGGGTACTGGCAGTTCTTC.

V is TRBV19 and J is TRBJ1-1; a weak D match, TRBD1 (5 bases). Per the germline V gene, CDR1 is LNHDA and CDR2 is SQIVND (reference sequence). Between the trimmed V and J ends, which lost 5 bases and 6 bases, there was a span of 22 bases. This CDR3 region has 16 residues. CDR3 in amino acids: CASSRPRFRDVAEAFF. Here the CDR3 DNA reads TGTGCCAGTAGTCGCCCCCGGTTCAGGGACGTGGCTGAAGCTTTCTTT.

Notes on this clonotype: The junction shows a germline mismatch at one end, possibly a read error. The rearrangement joins TRBV6-2 or TRBV6-3 to TRBJ1-3; perhaps TRBD1 as D (5 bases). Looked up from germline, CDR1 is MNHEY and CDR2 is SVGEGT. CDR3 length equals 14 residues. CDR3 DNA sequence: TGTGCCAGCAAGACTGGGACTGTCGGAAACACCGTATATTTT. Protein: CASKTGTVGNTVYF.

Here the CDR3 reads CASSERDTEAFF. In DNA form, the CDR3 reads TGTGCCAGCAGTGAGAGGGACACTGAAGCTTTCTTT. This rearrangement joins TRBV2 to TRBJ1-1; D call uncertain. Trimming removed 3 bases at V and 3 bases at J, with 5 bases between. The germline V gene encodes CDR1 SNHLY and CDR2 FYNNEI. The CDR3 contains 12 residues. The whole variable domain, filled in from reference TRBV2 and TRBJ1-1, reads EPEVTQTPSHQVTQMGQEVILRCVPISNHLYFYWYRQILGQKVEFLVSFYNNEISEKSEIFDDQFSVERPDGSNFTLKIRSTKLEDSAMYFCASSERDTEAFFGQGTRLTVV.

This clonotype was detected many times. The rearrangement joins TRBV12-3 or TRBV12-4 to TRBJ2-7; D could derive from TRBD1 or TRBD2 (5 bases each). CDR3 size: 15 residues. With 7 bases removed from V and 3 bases from J, the gap between germline ends came to 19 bases. The CDR3 DNA reads as TGTGCCAGCAACCCGGGGCAGGGATTTAGCTACGAGCAGTACTTC. This gives the protein CASNPGQGFSYEQYF.

This chain connects TRBV19 to TRBJ1-5; TRBD1 matches 8 bases. The length of the CDR3 is 16 residues. Germline loops: CDR1 LNHDA, CDR2 SQIVND (reference sequence). The ends lost 4 bases at V and 0 bases at J; junction bases unmatched: 5. The CDR3 sequence: CASSSWDRTSNQPQHF. As DNA, the CDR3 is TGTGCCAGTAGTAGTTGGGACAGGACTAGCAATCAGCCCCAGCATTTT.

This chain joins TRBV10-3 and TRBJ1-1; D not resolved. The V and J ends lost 5 bases and 2 bases respectively, with 12 bases between them. Looked up from germline, CDR1 is ENHRY and CDR2 is SYGVKD. The CDR3 is made up of 14 amino acids. The CDR3 region is CAISWAEENTEAFF. CDR3 coding DNA: TGTGCCATCAGTTGGGCCGAGGAAAACACTGAAGCTTTCTTT.

Points on this clonotype: No conserved phenylalanine or tryptophan ends this CDR3, so it is likely a read error. V usage is TRBV20-1 and J usage is TRBJ2-5; D remains ambiguous. Germline CDR1 is DFQATT and CDR2 is SNEGSKA (reference sequence). The CDR3 contains 10 residues. V was pared by 4 bases and J by 3 bases, with 3 bases between. The CDR3 bases are TGCAGTGCTAAAGAAGAGACCCAGTACTCC. Its translation is CSAKEETQYS.

This clonotype was seen at least ten times. V usage is TRBV4-3 and J usage is TRBJ2-7; no clear D gene. This CDR3 contains 14 residues. The germline V gene has CDR1 LGHNA and CDR2 YSLEER. The V end was cut by 0 bases, the J end by 2 bases, with 8 bases between. DNA for the CDR3: TGCGCCAGCAGCCAAGAAGCACGAACCTACGAGCAGTACTTC. Amino acids: CASSQEARTYEQYF.

The J gene is TRBJ1-2, the V gene TRBV24-1; D call uncertain. Germline CDR1 is KGHDR and CDR2 is SFDVKD. V was shortened by 4 bases and J by 8 bases, with 10 bases between the two germline ends. The CDR3 is 12 amino acids. In DNA form, the CDR3 reads TGTGCCACCAGTGAGGGCGGCCTCGGCTACACCTTC. Its protein product is CATSEGGLGYTF.

This clonotype showed up many times. The V call is TRBV30, the J call TRBJ2-7; D is possibly TRBD2 (5 bases). With 0 bases removed from V and 9 bases from J, the gap between germline ends came to 12 bases. Looked up from germline, CDR1 is GTSNPN and CDR2 is SVGIG (reference sequence). There are 12 residues in the CDR3. CDR3 sequence reads: CAWSVRGVGQYF. Here the CDR3 DNA reads TGTGCCTGGAGTGTACGGGGAGTCGGGCAGTACTTC. Full variable domain (rest looked up from reference TRBV30 and TRBJ2-7): SQTIHQWPATLVQPVGSPLSLECTVEGTSNPNLYWYRQAAGRGLQLLFYSVGIGQISSEVPQNLSASRPQDRQFILSSKKLLLSDSGFYLCAWSVRGVGQYFGPGTRLTVT.

A single count supports this clonotype. The J gene is TRBJ2-5, the V gene TRBV10-3, with 9 nucleotides matching TRBD1. Losses at the gene ends were 10 bases for V and 2 bases for J; bases not matched to a gene: 5. Looked up from germline, CDR1 is ENHRY and CDR2 is SYGVKD. The length of the CDR3 is 13 residues. The DNA of the CDR3 is TGTGCCACCACACAGGGGGCGCAAGAGACCCAGTACTTC. This gives the protein CATTQGAQETQYF.

The V call is TRBV11-2, the J call TRBJ2-3, with 11 positions matching TRBD1. The trim removed 6 bases at V and 3 bases at J, leaving 5 bases unmatched. CDR3 length equals 15 residues. The germline V gene has CDR1 SGHAT and CDR2 FQNNGV. This chain's CDR3 is CASRLDRGLTDTQYF. Written as DNA, the CDR3 is TGTGCCAGCAGGTTGGACAGGGGGCTTACAGATACGCAGTATTTT.

As to this clonotype: Likely a read error: the CDR3 ends without its conserved phenylalanine or tryptophan. The chain recombines TRBV10-3 with TRBJ1-2, with D possibly being TRBD1 (6 bases). With 2 bases removed from V and 7 bases from J, the gap between germline ends came to 14 bases. Germline CDR1 is ENHRY and CDR2 is SYGVKD. CDR3 length equals 14 residues. CDR3: CAISERGGAFGYTL. The CDR3 DNA sequence: TGTGCCATCAGTGAGAGGGGGGGCGCATTTGGCTACACCCTC.

This clonotype has ten or more counts. V and J are TRBV5-1 and TRBJ2-3; D ambiguous. This CDR3 contains 13 residues. The germline V and J ends were trimmed by 1 base and 4 bases, with 7 bases remaining between them. Germline-derived CDR1 and CDR2 are SGHRS and YFSETQ. In DNA form, the CDR3 reads TGCGCCAGCAGCTTGTTCGGCTCAGATACGCAGTATTTT. Its translation is CASSLFGSDTQYF.

The chain recombines TRBV29-1 with TRBJ1-2; TRBD1 matches at 10 bases. The germline gives CDR1 SQVTM, CDR2 ANQGSEA. The CDR3 sequence is 13 residues long. Losses at the gene ends were 4 bases for V and 5 bases for J; bases not matched to a gene: 4. CDR3 nucleotides: TGCAGCGTTGGGACAGGGGGAGAGTATGGCTACACCTTC. Its protein is CSVGTGGEYGYTF.